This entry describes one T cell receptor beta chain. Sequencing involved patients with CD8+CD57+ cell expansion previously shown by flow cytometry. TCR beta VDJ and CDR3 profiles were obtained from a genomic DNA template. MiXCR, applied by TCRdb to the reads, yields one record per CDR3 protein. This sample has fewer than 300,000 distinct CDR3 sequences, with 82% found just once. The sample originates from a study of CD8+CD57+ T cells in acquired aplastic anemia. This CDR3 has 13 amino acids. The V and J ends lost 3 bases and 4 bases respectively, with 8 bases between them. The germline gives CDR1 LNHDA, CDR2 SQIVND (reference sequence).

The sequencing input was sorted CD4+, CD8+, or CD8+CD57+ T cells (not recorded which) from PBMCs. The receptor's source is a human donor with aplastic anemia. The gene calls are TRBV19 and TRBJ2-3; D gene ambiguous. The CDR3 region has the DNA TGTGCCAGTAGTATCCAATCTTCAGATACGCAGTATTTT. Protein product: CASSIQSSDTQYF.